This entry concerns a single T cell receptor (beta chain). Other DNA sequences in this sample translate to the same CDR3. These data are taken from a study of blood T cell repertoires in COVID-19. CDR3 size: 13 residues. The V gene end was trimmed by 6 bases and the J gene end by 3 bases; junction bases not matched to a gene: 4. Clones were sequenced by immunoSEQ multiplex PCR, and TCRdb holds only the in-frame ones, with some missing. The sample holds some 700,000 clones, 75% to 90% seen once. The clonotype comes from a woman under 30 with acute or convalescent COVID-19. The V and J genes are TRBV12-3 or TRBV12-4 and TRBJ1-1; 7 bases align to TRBD1. Sequencing was performed on peripheral blood. CDR3 bases: TGTGCCAGCAGCTTGACAGGGCACACTGAAGCTTTCTTT. Translating gives CASSLTGHTEAFF.